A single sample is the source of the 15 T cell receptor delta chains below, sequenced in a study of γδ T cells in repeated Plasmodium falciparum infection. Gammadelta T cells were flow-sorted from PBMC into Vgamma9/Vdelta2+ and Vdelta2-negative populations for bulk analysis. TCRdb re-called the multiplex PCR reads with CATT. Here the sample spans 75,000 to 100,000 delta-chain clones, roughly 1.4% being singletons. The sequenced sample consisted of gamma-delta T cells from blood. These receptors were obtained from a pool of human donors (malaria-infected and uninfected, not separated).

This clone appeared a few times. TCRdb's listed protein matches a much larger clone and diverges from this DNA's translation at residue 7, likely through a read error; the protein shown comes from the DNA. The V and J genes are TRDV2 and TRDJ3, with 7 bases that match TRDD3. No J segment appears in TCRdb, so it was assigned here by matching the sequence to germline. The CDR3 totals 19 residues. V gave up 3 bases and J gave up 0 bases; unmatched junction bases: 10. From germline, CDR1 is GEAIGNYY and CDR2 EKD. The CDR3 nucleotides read TGTGCCTGTGACTCCGTACCGGGGGATGCCTCCTGGGACACCCGACAGATGTTTTTC. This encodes CACDSVPGDASWDTRQMFF.

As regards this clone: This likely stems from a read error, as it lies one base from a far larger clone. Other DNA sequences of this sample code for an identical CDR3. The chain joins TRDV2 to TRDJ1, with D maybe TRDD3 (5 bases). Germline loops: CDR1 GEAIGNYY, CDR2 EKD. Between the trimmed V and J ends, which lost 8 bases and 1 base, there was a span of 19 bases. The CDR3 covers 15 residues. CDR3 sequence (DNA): TGTGCCTACCGTAGCACTGGACAGCCCACCGATAAACTCATCTTT. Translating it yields CAYRSTGQPTDKLIF.

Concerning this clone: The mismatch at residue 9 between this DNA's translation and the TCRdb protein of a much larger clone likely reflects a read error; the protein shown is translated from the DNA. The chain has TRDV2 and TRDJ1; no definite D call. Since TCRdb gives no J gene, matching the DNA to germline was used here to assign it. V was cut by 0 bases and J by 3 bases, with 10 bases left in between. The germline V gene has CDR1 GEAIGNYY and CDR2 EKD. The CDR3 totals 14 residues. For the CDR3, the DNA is TGTGCCTGTGACACCGGGCGTGACGCCGATAAACTCATCTTT. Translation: CACDTGRDADKLIF.

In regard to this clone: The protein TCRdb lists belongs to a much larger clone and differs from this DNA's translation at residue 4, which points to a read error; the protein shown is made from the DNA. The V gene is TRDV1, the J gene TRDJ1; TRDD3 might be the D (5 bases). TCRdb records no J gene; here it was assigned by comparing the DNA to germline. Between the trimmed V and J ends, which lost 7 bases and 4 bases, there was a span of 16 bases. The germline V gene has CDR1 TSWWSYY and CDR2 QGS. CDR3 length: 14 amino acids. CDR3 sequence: CALEEDRGDDKLIF. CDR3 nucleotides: TGTGCTCTTGAGGAGGATAGAGGGGACGATAAACTCATCTTT.

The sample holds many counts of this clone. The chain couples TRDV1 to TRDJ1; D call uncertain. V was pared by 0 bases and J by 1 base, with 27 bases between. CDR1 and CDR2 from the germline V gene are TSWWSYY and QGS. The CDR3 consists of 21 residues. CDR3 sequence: CALGELSFPWVSLAATDKLIF. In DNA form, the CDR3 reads TGTGCTCTTGGGGAACTTTCATTCCCGTGGGTCTCGCTTGCGGCCACCGATAAACTCATCTTT.

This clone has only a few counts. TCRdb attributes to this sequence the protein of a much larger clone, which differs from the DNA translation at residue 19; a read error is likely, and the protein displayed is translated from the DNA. The CDR3 is CALGVTPWGMRTLLTDKLTF. CDR3 in DNA: TGTGCTCTTGGGGTAACACCATGGGGGATGCGAACCCTTCTCACCGATAAACTCACCTTT. V usage is TRDV1 and J usage is TRDJ1; 8 positions match TRDD3. Germline values: CDR1 TSWWSYY, CDR2 QGS. This CDR3 is built from 20 residues.

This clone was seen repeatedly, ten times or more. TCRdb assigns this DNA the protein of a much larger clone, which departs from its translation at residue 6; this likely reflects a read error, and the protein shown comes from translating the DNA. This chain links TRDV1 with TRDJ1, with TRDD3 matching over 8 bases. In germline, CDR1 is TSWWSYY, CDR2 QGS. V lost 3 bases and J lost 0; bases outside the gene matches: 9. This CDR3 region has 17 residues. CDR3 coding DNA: TGTGCTCTTGGGGAGCTTACGGTGGGGGATGACACCGATAAACTCATCTTT. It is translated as CALGELTVGDDTDKLIF.

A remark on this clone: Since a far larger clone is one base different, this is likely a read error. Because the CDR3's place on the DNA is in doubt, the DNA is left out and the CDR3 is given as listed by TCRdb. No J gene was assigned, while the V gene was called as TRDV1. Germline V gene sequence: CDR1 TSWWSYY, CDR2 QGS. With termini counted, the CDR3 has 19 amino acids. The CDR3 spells CALVLFPLAGGATTDKLIF.

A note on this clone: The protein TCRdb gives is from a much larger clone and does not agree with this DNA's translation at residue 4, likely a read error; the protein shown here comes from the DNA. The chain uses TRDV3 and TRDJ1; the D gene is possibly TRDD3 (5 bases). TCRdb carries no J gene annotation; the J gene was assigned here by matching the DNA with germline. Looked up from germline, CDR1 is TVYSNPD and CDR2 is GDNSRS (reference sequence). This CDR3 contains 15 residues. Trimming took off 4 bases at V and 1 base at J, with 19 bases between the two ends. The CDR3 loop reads CASHRNRGGTDKLIF. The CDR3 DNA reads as TGTGCCTCCCACCGGAACCGGGGAGGCACCGATAAACTCATCTTT. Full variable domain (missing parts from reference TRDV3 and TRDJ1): CDKVTQSSPDQTVASGSEVVLLCTYDTVYSNPDLFWYRIRPDYSFQFVFYGDNSRSEGADFTQGRFSVKHILTQKAFHLVISPVRTEDSATYYCASHRNRGGTDKLIFGKGTRVTVEP.

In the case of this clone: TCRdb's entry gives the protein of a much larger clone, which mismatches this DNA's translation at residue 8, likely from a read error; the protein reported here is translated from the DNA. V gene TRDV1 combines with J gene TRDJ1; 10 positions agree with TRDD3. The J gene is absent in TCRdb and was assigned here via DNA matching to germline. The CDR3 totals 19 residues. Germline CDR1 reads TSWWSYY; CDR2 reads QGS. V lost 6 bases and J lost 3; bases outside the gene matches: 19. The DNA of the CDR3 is TGTGCTCTTGGATCTCCCCTTCTTACTGGGGGATTGTGGCCCGATAAACTCATCTTT. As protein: CALGSPLLTGGLWPDKLIF.

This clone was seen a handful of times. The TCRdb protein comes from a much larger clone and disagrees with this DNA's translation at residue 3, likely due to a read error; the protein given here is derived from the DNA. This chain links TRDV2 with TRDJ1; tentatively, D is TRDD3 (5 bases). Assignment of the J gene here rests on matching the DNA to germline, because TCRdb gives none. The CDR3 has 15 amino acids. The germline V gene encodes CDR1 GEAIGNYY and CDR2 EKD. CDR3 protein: CASDQWGLYTDKLIF. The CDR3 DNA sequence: TGTGCCAGTGACCAGTGGGGCCTTTACACCGATAAACTCATCTTT.

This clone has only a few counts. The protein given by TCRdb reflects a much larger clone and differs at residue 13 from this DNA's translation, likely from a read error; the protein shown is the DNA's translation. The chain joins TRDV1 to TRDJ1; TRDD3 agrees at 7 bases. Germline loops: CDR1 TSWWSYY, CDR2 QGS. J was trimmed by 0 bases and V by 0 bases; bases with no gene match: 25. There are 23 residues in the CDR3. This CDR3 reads CALGELLWATGGRGIFYTDKLIF. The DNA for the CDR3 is TGTGCTCTTGGGGAACTTCTCTGGGCAACTGGTGGTCGGGGGATTTTTTACACCGATAAACTCATCTTT.

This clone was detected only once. The CDR3 protein is CALGSLSPSSRTGGPRDPLTAQLFF. The CDR3 DNA follows: TGTGCTCTTGGGAGCCTTTCTCCTTCCTCGCGTACTGGGGGCCCAAGGGACCCTTTGACAGCACAACTCTTCTTT. The rearrangement joins TRDV1 to TRDJ2, with D possibly TRDD3 on 8 matching bases. No J segment appears in TCRdb, so it was assigned here by matching the sequence to germline. The CDR3 has 25 amino acids. V dropped 5 bases and J dropped 0 bases, with 40 bases sitting between them. In germline, CDR1 is TSWWSYY, CDR2 QGS.

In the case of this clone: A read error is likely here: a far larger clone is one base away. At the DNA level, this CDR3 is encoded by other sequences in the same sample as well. In DNA, the CDR3 is TGTGCCTGTGACCGCCTTGGGGTGGGGTGGGACACCGATAAACTCATCTTT. This translates into CACDRLGVGWDTDKLIF. The rearrangement links TRDV2 to TRDJ1, with TRDD3 as a possible D gene (5 bases). As TCRdb names no J gene, one was assigned here on the basis of a DNA match to germline. Per the germline V gene, CDR1 is GEAIGNYY and CDR2 is EKD. The CDR3 has 17 amino acids. The V end lost 3 bases, the J end lost 0 bases, and 19 bases lay between the germline ends.

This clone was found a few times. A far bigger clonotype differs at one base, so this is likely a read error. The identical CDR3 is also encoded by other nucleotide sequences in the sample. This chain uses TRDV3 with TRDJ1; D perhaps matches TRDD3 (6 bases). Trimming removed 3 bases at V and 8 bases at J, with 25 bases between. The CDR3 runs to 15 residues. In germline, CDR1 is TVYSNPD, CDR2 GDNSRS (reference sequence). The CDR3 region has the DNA TGTGCCTTAGTTCTTCCCCCGGGGATTAGGGGCAAACTCATCTTT. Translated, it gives CALVLPPGIRGKLIF.